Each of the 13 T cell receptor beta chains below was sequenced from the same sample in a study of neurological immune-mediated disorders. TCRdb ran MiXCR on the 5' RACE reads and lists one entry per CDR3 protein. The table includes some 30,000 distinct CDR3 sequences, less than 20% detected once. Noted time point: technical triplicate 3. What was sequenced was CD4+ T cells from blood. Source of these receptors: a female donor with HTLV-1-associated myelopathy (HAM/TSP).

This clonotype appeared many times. CDR3 in DNA: TGTGCCAGCAGCTTAGCGGTTAGACAGGCGAACACCGGGGAGCTGTTTTTT. The encoded protein is CASSLAVRQANTGELFF. The chain has TRBV7-2 and TRBJ2-2, with a possible D match to TRBD1 (6 bases). Trimming stripped 0 bases from V and 0 bases from J, with 11 bases between. The length of the CDR3 is 17 residues. Germline lookup yields CDR1 SGHTA and CDR2 FQGNSA.

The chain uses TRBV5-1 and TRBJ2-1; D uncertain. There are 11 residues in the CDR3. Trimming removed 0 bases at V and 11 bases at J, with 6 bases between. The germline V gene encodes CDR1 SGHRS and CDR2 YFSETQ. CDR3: CASSLDRKQFF. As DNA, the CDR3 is TGCGCCAGCAGCTTGGACCGTAAGCAGTTCTTC.

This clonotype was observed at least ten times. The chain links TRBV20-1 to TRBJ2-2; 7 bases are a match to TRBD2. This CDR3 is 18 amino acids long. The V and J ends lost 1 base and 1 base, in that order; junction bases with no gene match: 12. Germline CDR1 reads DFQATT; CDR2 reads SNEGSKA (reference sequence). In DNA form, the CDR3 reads TGCAGTGCTAGAGTTCCTAGCGGCACCCCGGGGAACACCGGGGAGCTGTTTTTT. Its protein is CSARVPSGTPGNTGELFF.

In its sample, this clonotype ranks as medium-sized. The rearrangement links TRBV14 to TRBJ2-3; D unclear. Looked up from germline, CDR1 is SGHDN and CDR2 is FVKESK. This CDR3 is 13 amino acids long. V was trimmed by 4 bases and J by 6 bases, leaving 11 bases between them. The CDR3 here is CASSPGPKDTQYF. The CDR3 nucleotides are TGTGCCAGCAGCCCGGGCCCCAAGGATACGCAGTATTTT.

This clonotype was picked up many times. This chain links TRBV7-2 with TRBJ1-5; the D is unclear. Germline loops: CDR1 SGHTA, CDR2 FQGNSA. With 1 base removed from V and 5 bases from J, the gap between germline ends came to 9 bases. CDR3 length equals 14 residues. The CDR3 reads CASSLEGSHQPQHF. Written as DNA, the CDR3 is TGTGCCAGCAGCTTAGAGGGCAGCCATCAGCCCCAGCATTTT.

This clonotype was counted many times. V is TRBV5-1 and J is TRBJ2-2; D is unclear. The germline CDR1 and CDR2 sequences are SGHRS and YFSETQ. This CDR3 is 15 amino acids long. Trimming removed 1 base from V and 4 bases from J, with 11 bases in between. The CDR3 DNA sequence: TGCGCCAGCAGCTTGTTTGGTATGGCCACCGGGGAGCTGTTTTTT. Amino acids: CASSLFGMATGELFF.

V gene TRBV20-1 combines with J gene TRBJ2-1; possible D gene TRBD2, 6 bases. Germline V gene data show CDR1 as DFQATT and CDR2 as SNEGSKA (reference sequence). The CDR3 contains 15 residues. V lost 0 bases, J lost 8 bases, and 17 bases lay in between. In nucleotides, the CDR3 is TGCAGTGCTAGAGAGAGACTAGAGGGGAGGCATGAGCAGTTCTTC. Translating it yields CSARERLEGRHEQFF.

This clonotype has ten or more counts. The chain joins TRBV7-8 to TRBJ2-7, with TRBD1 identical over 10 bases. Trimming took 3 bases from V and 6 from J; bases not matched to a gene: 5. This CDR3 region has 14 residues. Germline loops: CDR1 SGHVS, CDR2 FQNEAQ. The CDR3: CASSFVTGGGEQYF. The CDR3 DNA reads TGTGCCAGCAGCTTCGTGACAGGGGGCGGCGAGCAGTACTTC.

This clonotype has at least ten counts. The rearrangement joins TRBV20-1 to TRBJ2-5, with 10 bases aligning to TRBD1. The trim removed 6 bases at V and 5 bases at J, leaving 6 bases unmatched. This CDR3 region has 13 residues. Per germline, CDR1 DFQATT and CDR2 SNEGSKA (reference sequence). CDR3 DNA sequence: TGCAGTGCGGAGGACAGGGGGAAGGAGACCCAGTACTTC. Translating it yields CSAEDRGKETQYF.

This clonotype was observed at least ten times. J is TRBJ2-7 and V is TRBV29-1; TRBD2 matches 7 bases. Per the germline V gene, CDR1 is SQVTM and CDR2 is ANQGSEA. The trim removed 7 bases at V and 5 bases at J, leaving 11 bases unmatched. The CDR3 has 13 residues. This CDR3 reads CSATGGGRDEQYF. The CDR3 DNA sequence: TGCAGCGCGACTGGGGGAGGGCGGGACGAGCAGTACTTC.

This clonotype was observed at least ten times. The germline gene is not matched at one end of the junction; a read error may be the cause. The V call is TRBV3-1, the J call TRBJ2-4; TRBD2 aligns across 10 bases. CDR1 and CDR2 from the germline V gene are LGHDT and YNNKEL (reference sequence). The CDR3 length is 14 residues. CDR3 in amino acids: CASSFPSGGGSLHF. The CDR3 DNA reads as TGTGCCAGCAGCTTTCCTAGCGGGGGTGGGTCTCTACACTTC.

CDR3 in amino acids: CASSPMSGANVLTF. CDR3 coding DNA: TGTGCCAGCAGCCCAATGTCTGGGGCCAACGTCCTGACTTTC. The chain links TRBV7-3 to TRBJ2-6, with unresolved D. The CDR3 spans 14 residues. In germline, CDR1 is SGHTA, CDR2 FQGTGA. The germline V and J ends were trimmed by 5 bases and 1 base, with 6 bases remaining between them.

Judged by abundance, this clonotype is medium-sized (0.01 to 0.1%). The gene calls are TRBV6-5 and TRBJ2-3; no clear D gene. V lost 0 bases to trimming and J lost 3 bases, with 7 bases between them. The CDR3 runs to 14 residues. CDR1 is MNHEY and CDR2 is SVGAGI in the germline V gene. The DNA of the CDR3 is TGTGCCAGCAGTTACTCACCCGGGACAGATACGCAGTATTTT. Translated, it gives CASSYSPGTDTQYF.